This is a list of T cell receptor beta chains from one sample in a study of control samples from healthy donors and cancer patients. TCRdb's table, derived via immunoSEQ multiplex PCR, lists solely in-frame clones and lacks some. Seen here are about 100,000 clones, around 88% observed once, and the top ten hold around 14%. Specimen: blood. The source is a man aged 25 to 45 in good health. CDR3s include the opening cysteine and the closing phenylalanine or tryptophan.

j_call | v_call | cdr3_aa
TRBJ1-2 | TRBV7-9 | CASSLAKGSGGYTF
TRBJ2-7 | TRBV11-3 | CASSLYGTYEQYF
TRBJ2-1 | TRBV7-8 | CASSPTSGNYNEQFF
TRBJ2-1 | TRBV6-5 | CASRRDPRDNEQFF
TRBJ1-3 | TRBV5-1 | CASSLASSGNTIYF
TRBJ1-1 | TRBV4-1 | CASSPRTGMNTEAFF
TRBJ2-7 | TRBV18 | CASSSDGYEQYF
TRBJ1-2 | TRBV27 | CASSTGGLGGYTF
TRBJ1-5 | TRBV27 | CASSLRPGTVSDQPQHF
TRBJ1-1 | TRBV29-1 | CSVSDLNTEAFF
TRBJ2-1 | TRBV9 | CASSVVTGGSSYNEQFF
TRBJ2-7 | TRBV23-1 | CASSPTLAAPYEQYF
TRBJ1-5 | TRBV6-2/TRBV6-3 | CASSYSGPNSNQPQHF
TRBJ2-7 | TRBV19 | CASSPTGGNYEQYF